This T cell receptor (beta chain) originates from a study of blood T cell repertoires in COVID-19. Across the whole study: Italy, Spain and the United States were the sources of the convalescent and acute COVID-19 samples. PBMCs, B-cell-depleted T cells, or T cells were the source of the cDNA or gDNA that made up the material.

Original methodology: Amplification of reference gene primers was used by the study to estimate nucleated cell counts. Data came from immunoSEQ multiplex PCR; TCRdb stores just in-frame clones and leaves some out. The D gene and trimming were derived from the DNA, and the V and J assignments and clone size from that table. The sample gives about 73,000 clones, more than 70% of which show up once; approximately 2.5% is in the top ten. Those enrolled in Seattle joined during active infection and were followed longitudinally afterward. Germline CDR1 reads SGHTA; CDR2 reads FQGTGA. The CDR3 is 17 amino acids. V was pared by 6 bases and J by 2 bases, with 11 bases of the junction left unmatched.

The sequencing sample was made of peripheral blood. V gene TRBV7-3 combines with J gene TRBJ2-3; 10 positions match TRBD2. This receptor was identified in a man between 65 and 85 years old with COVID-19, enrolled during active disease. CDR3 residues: CASSLGPLAGLTDTQYF. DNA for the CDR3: TGTGCCAGCAGTTTGGGGCCACTAGCGGGACTCACAGATACGCAGTATTTT.